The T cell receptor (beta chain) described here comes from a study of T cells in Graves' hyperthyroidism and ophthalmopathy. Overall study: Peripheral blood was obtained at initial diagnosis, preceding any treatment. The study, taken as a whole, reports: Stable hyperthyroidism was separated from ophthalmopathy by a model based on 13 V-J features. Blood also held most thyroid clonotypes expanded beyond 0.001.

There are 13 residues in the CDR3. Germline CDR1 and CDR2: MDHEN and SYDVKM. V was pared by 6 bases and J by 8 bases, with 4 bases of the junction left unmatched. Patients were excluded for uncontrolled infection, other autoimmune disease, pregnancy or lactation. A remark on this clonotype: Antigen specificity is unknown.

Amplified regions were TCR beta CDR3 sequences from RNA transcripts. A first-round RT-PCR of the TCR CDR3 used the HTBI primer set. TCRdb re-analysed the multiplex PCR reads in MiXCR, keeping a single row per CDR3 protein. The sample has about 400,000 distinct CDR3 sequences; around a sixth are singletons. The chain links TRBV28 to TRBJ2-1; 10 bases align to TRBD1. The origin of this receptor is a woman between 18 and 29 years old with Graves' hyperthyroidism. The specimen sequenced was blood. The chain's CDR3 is CASRRTGGYEQFF. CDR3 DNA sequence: TGTGCCAGCAGACGGACAGGGGGATATGAGCAGTTCTTC. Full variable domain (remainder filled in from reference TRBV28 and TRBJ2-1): DVKVTQSSRYLVKRTGEKVFLECVQDMDHENMFWYRQDPGLGLRLIYFSYDVKMKEKGDIPEGYSVSREKKERFSLILESASTNQTSMYLCASRRTGGYEQFFGPGTRLTVL.